This T cell receptor beta chain came from a study of blood T cell repertoires in COVID-19. Adults between about 18 and 89 years of age took part from fewer than 30 US areas. This clone was counted between two and nine times. Clones were sequenced by immunoSEQ multiplex PCR, and TCRdb holds only the in-frame ones, with some missing. The table lists approximately 270,000 clones, approximately 83% of them singletons. CDR3 length: 13 residues. Germline CDR1 and CDR2: SGHRS and YFSETQ. Trimming cost V 4 bases and J 8 bases; bases outside gene matches: 8. The chain combines TRBV5-1 with TRBJ1-2, with 7 bases fitting TRBD1. Sequencing input: PBMCs or T cells enriched from blood (not recorded which). The receptor was derived from a woman aged 25 to 39 who had recovered from COVID-19. CDR3 protein: CASSSEGAIGYTF. CDR3 nucleotides: TGCGCCAGCAGCAGCGAGGGGGCGATCGGCTACACCTTC.